The 9 T cell receptor beta chains below come from one sample, sequenced in a study of blood T cell repertoires in COVID-19. The assay was immunoSEQ multiplex PCR, and TCRdb's table has in-frame clones only and misses some. The table shows over 35,000 clones, with roughly 80% occurring only once. The sample comprised peripheral blood. The receptors stem from a human donor with acute or convalescent COVID-19. The donor label of this sample is uncertain.

The chain couples TRBV28 to TRBJ1-2, with 10 bases matching TRBD1. The CDR3 runs 16 residues. Germline CDR1 and CDR2: MDHEN and SYDVKM. The junction had 11 bases not matched to a gene; V was cut back by 7 bases and J by 3 bases. The CDR3 region has the DNA TGTGCCAGCACCTTGAGGGACAGGGGCACCTACTATGGCTACACCTTC. Protein: CASTLRDRGTYYGYTF.

The V gene is TRBV24-1, the J gene TRBJ2-3; 9 bases agree with TRBD2. From germline, CDR1 is KGHDR and CDR2 SFDVKD. The CDR3 length is 18 residues. The V and J ends lost 3 bases and 0 bases, in that order; junction bases with no gene match: 9. CDR3 region: CATSDLAGGEYSTDTQYF. CDR3 DNA: TGTGCCACCAGTGATCTCGCGGGAGGGGAGTATAGCACAGATACGCAGTATTTT.

This clone has a single count. Distinct nucleotide sequences in the sample also encode this CDR3. This chain connects TRBV5-1 to TRBJ1-1; D remains ambiguous. The CDR3 extends over 14 amino acids. Trimming took off 0 bases at V and 3 bases at J, with 9 bases between the two ends. CDR1 is SGHRS, CDR2 YFSETQ, per germline. The CDR3 loop is CASSLESGYTEAFF. The CDR3 DNA sequence: TGCGCCAGCAGCTTGGAATCGGGGTACACTGAAGCTTTCTTT.

This chain joins TRBV3-1 (or the pseudogene TRBV3-2) and TRBJ1-5; 8 bases align to TRBD1. Unmatched junction bases numbered 0, after V lost 1 base and J lost 4 bases. The CDR3 covers 14 residues. Per germline, CDR1 LGHDT and CDR2 YNNKEL (reference sequence). The CDR3 spells CASSQGTGNQPQHF. Here the CDR3 DNA reads TGTGCCAGCAGCCAAGGGACAGGGAATCAGCCCCAGCATTTT.

This chain links TRBV19 with TRBJ1-4; D is unresolved. Germline CDR1 LNHDA, CDR2 SQIVND (reference sequence). Trimming removed 5 bases from V and 8 bases from J, with 15 bases in between. The CDR3 sequence is 14 residues long. The CDR3 protein is CASSGNSKLEKLFF. CDR3 nucleotide sequence: TGTGCCAGTAGTGGAAACAGCAAACTCGAAAAACTGTTTTTT. The full variable domain, its missing parts supplied by reference TRBV19 and TRBJ1-4, is DGGITQSPKYLFRKEGQNVTLSCEQNLNHDAMYWYRQDPGQGLRLIYYSQIVNDFQKGDIAEGYSVSREKKESFPLTVTSAQKNPTAFYLCASSGNSKLEKLFFGSGTQLSVL.

The chain has TRBV3-1 (or the pseudogene TRBV3-2) and TRBJ2-3; the D gene is possibly TRBD1 (5 bases). The CDR3 has 15 residues. Trimming left V 4 bases short and J 2 bases short, with 13 bases between. Germline loops: CDR1 LGHDT, CDR2 YNNKEL (reference sequence). CDR3 DNA: TGTGCCAGCAGCCCAAGGGGAAGGGACACAGATACGCAGTATTTT. Protein sequence: CASSPRGRDTDTQYF.

V is TRBV7-6 and J is TRBJ2-1; a weak D match, TRBD2 (6 bases). This CDR3 is 16 amino acids long. Germline V CDR1 and CDR2: SGHVS, FNYEAQ. V was shortened by 1 base and J by 0 bases, with 10 bases between the two germline ends. The chain's CDR3 is CASSLEPAGSYNEQFF. The CDR3 coding sequence is TGTGCCAGCAGCTTAGAACCAGCGGGCTCCTACAATGAGCAGTTCTTC.

This clone was observed once. The genes are TRBV4-3 and TRBJ1-3; D unresolved. Germline CDR1 and CDR2: LGHNA and YSLEER. The CDR3 loop spans 14 amino acids. Trimming took 4 bases from V and 0 from J, leaving 7 bases between them. The CDR3 protein is CASSPASSGNTIYF. The CDR3 DNA is TGCGCCAGCAGCCCTGCCAGCTCTGGAAACACCATATATTTT.

The J gene is TRBJ2-1, the V gene TRBV2; 10 nucleotides line up with TRBD1. The germline CDR1 and CDR2 sequences are SNHLY and FYNNEI. V lost 7 bases to trimming and J lost 7 bases; unmatched junction nucleotides: 10. CDR3 length: 15 residues. CDR3 nucleotides: TGTGCCAGCAAGGTGATGGGACAGGGGTTTAATGAGCAGTTCTTC. It translates to CASKVMGQGFNEQFF.